The source of this T cell receptor beta chain is a study of chemoradiotherapy in HPV16-positive cancers. V lost 5 bases and J lost 1, with 9 bases in between. The CDR3 spans 13 residues. The germline CDR1 and CDR2 sequences are SGHTA and FQGNSA. Overall study findings and caveats: The functional HPV-specific definition rests on just a couple of HPV16-positive patients.

The repertoire was sequenced with immunoSEQ multiplex PCR; TCRdb's copy has only in-frame clones and lacks some. The data contain fewer than 35,000 clones, about 93% of them singletons. On this clone: The antigen remains undetermined.

The specimen comprised blood, sampled from a patient who underwent chemoradiotherapy. This chain connects TRBV7-2 to TRBJ2-7; tentative D call: TRBD2 (6 bases). This sequence was found in a human donor with HPV-associated anogenital cancer. CDR3 sequence: CASSLRGSYEQYF. CDR3 coding DNA: TGTGCCAGCAGCCTCCGGGGGTCCTACGAGCAGTACTTC.